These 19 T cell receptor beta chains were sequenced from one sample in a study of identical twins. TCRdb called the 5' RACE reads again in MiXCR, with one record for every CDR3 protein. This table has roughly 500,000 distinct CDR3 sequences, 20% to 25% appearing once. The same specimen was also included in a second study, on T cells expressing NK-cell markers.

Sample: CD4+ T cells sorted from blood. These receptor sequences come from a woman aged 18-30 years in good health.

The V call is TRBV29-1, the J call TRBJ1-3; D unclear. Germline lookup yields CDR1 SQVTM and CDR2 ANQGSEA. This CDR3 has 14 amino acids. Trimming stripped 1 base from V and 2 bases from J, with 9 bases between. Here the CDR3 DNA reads TGCAGCGTTGAAGGGATAACCACTGGAAACACCATATATTTT. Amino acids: CSVEGITTGNTIYF. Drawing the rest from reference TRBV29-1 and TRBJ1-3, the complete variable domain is SAVISQKPSRDICQRGTSLTIQCQVDSQVTMMFWYRQQPGQSLTLIATANQGSEATYESGFVIDKFPISRPNLTFSTLTVSNMSPEDSSIYLCSVEGITTGNTIYFGEGSWLTVV.

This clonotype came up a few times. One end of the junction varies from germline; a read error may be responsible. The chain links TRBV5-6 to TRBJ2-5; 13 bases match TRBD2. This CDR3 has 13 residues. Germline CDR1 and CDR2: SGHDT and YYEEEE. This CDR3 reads CASSRTSGGPRNF. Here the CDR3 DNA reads TGTGCCAGCAGCCGGACTAGCGGGGGACCCAGGAACTTC.

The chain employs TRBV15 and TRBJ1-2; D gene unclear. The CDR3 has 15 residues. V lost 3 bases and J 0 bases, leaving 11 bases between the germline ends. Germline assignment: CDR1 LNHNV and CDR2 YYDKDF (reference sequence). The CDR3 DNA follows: TGTGCCACCAGCAGGGACCTACTAGCTAACTATGGCTACACCTTC. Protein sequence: CATSRDLLANYGYTF.

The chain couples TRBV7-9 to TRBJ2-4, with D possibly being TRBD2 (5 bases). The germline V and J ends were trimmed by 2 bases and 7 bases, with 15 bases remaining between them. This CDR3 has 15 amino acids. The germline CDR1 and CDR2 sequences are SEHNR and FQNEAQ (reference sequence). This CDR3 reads CASSLSSWRKNIQYF. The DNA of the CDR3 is TGTGCCAGCAGCTTAAGTAGTTGGAGGAAGAACATTCAGTACTTC.

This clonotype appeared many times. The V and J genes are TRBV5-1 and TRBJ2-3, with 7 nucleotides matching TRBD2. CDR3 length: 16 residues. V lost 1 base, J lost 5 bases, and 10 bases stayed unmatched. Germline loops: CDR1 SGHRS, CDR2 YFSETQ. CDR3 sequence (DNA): TGCGCCAGCAGCTTGAATGGACTAGAGCCAGGAGATACGCAGTATTTT. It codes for CASSLNGLEPGDTQYF.

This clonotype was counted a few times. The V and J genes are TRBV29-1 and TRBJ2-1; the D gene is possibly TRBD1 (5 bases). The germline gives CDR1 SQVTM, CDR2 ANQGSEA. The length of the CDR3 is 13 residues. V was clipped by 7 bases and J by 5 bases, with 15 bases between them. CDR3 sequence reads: CSASWTTNNEQFF. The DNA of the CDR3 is TGCAGCGCCTCGTGGACAACGAACAATGAGCAGTTCTTC.

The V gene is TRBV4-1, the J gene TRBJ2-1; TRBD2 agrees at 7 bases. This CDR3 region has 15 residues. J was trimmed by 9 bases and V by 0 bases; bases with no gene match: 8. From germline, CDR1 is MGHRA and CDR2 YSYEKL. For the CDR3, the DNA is TGCGCCAGCAGCCAAGATTCTAGCGGTCTCACTGAGCAGTTCTTC. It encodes CASSQDSSGLTEQFF.

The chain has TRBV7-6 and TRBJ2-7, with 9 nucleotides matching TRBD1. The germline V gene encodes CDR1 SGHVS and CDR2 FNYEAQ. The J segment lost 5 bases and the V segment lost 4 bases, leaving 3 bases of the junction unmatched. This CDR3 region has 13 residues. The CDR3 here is CASSWDRDNEQYF. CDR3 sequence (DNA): TGTGCCAGCAGCTGGGACAGGGACAACGAGCAGTACTTC. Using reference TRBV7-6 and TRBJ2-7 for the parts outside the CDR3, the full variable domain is GAGVSQSPRYKVTKRGQDVALRCDPISGHVSLYWYRQALGQGPEFLTYFNYEAQQDKSGLPNDRFSAERPEGSISTLTIQRTEQRDSAMYRCASSWDRDNEQYFGPGTRLTVT.

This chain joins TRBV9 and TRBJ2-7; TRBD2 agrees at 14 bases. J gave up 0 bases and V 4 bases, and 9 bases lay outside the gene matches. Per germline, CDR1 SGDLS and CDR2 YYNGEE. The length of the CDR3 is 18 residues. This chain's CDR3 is CASSRRDGLAGGSYEQYF. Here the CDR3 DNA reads TGTGCCAGCAGCCGTAGGGACGGACTAGCGGGAGGCTCCTACGAGCAGTACTTC.

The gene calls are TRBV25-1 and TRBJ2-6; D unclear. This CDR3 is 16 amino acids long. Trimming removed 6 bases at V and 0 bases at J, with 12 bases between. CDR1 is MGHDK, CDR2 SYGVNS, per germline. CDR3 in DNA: TGTGCCAGCAGCCTACTATCCGCCTCTGGGGCCAACGTCCTGACTTTC. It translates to CASSLLSASGANVLTF.

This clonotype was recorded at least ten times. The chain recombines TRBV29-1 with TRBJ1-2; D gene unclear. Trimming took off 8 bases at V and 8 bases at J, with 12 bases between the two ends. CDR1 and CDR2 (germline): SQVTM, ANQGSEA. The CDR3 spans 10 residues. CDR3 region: CSFYLGGYTF. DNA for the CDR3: TGCAGCTTTTATTTGGGGGGCTACACCTTC.

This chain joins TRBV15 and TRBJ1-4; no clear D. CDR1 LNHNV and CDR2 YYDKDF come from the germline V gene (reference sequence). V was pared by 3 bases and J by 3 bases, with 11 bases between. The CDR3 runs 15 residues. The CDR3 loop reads CATSRPGWANEKLFF. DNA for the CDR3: TGTGCCACCAGCAGGCCCGGATGGGCTAATGAAAAACTGTTTTTT.

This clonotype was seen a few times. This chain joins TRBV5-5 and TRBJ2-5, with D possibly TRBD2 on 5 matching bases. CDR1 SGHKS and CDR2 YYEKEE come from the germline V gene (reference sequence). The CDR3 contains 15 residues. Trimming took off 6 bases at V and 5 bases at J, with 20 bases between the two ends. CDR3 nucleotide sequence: TGTGCCAGCACCCCCCGGGCGGGCCCGGGGGAGACCCAGTACTTC. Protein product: CASTPRAGPGETQYF.

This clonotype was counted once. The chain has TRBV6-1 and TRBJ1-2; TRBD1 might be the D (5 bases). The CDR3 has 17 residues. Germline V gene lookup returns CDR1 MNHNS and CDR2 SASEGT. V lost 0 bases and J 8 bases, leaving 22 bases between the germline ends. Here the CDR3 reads CASSEAGGGTRGGGYTF. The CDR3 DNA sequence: TGTGCCAGCAGTGAAGCGGGCGGAGGGACGAGGGGAGGCGGCTACACCTTC.

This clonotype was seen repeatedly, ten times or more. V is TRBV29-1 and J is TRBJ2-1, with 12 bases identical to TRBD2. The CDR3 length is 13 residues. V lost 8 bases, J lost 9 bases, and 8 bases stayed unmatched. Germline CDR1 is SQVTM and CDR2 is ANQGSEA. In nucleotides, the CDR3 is TGCAGCCTTTCCTGGACTAGCGGGGCTGAGCAGTTCTTC. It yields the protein CSLSWTSGAEQFF.

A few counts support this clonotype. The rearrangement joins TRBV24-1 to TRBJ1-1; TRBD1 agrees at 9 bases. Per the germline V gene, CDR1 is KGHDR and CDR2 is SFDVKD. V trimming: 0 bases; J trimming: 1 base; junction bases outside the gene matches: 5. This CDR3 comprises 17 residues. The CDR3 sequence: CATSDLRLDRGNTEAFF. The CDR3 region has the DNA TGTGCCACCAGTGATTTGCGGTTGGACAGGGGGAACACTGAAGCTTTCTTT.

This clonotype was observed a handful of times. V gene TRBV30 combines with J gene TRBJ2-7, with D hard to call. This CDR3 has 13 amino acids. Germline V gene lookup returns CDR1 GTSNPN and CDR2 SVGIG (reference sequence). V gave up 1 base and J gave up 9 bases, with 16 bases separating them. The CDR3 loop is CAWSGFLTGMQYF. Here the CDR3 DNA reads TGTGCCTGGAGTGGCTTTTTGACCGGCATGCAGTACTTC.

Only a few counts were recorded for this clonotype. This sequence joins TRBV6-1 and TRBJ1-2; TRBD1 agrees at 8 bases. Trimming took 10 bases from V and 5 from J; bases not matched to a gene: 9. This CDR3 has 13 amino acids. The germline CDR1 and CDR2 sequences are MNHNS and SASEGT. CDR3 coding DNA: TGTGCCATCCGCGGACAGGGAGGGTATGGCTACACCTTC. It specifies CAIRGQGGYGYTF.

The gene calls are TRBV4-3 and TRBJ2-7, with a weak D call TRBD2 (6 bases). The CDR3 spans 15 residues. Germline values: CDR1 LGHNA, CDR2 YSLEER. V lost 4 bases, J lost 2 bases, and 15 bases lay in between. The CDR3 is CASSPHEEGTYEQYF. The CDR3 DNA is TGCGCCAGCAGCCCACATGAGGAGGGCACCTACGAGCAGTACTTC.